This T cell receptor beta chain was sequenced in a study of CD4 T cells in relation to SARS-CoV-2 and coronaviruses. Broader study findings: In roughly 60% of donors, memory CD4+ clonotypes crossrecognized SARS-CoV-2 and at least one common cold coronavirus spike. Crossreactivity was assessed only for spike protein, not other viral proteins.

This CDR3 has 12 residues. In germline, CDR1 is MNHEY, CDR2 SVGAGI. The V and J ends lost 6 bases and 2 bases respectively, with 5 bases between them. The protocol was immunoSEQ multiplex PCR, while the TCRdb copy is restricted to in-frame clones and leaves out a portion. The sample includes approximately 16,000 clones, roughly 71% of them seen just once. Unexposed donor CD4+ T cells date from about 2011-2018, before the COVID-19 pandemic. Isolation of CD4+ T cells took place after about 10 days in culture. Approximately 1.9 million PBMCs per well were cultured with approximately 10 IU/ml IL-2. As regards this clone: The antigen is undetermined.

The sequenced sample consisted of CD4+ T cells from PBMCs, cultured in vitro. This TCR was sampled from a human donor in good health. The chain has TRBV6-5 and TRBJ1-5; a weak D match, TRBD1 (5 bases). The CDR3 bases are TGTGCCAGCAGGACAGGCAATCAGCCCCAGCATTTT. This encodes CASRTGNQPQHF.